This TCR beta chain was identified during a study of cytomegalovirus exposure and HLA in healthy donors. The V end was cut by 2 bases, the J end by 6 bases, with 13 bases between. The germline V gene encodes CDR1 MNHEY and CDR2 SVGAGI. The CDR3 spans 15 residues. Study-level findings and limits: Reportedly, fewer N-insertions than the approximately 600-donor mean appeared in an Asian-associated ancestry cluster in a later analysis. Rare TCR sequences predominated, though certain public TCRs were found in many donors. Cytomegalovirus-associated status was assigned to around 160 TCR beta chains.

The PCR employed 60 Vbeta primers together with 13 Jbeta primers. Under the authors' procedure: About 11 million of tens of millions of unique TCR beta chains were shared, per a later count. Measured with immunoSEQ multiplex PCR; TCRdb has only the in-frame clones, and not every one. The DNA gave D and trimming, while V, J and clone size come from that table. The profile shows 100,000 to 150,000 clones, approximately 9% of them singletons. This clone turned up a few times. Its matching antigen is unknown. This rearrangement joins TRBV6-5 to TRBJ2-2; D perhaps matches TRBD2 (5 bases). Sequenced input: PBMCs. The TCR sequence derives from a woman aged 40-49 years in good health and CMV-seropositive. This CDR3 is CASSYGGDTAGELFF. The CDR3, as DNA: TGTGCCAGCAGTTACGGAGGTGACACGGCCGGGGAGCTGTTTTTT.